The clone carrying this T cell receptor (beta chain) was found once. Germline CDR1 reads SGHRS; CDR2 reads YFSETQ. The CDR3 runs to 15 residues. V lost 4 bases, J lost 6 bases, and 12 bases stayed unmatched. This sample is part of a study of CD8 T cells in Susac syndrome. With random hexamers, roughly 0.45 to 1 ug RNA was reverse transcribed. TCRdb recomputed calls from the immunoSEQ multiplex PCR reads with MiXCR, one row per CDR3 protein. The table includes 100,000 or so distinct CDR3 sequences, 95% detected once. The V and J genes are TRBV5-1 and TRBJ2-5, with TRBD1 matching over 7 bases. The sample taken for sequencing was CD8+ T cells from PBMCs. This sequence was found in a human donor with Susac syndrome. CDR3 protein: CASSPDSTGRQTQYF. The CDR3 DNA follows: TGCGCCAGCAGCCCAGACTCGACAGGGCGGCAGACCCAGTACTTC. Drawing the rest from reference TRBV5-1 and TRBJ2-5, the complete variable domain is KAGVTQTPRYLIKTRGQQVTLSCSPISGHRSVSWYQQTPGQGLQFLFEYFSETQRNKGNFPGRFSGRQFSNSRSEMNVSTLELGDSALYLCASSPDSTGRQTQYFGPGTRLLVL.